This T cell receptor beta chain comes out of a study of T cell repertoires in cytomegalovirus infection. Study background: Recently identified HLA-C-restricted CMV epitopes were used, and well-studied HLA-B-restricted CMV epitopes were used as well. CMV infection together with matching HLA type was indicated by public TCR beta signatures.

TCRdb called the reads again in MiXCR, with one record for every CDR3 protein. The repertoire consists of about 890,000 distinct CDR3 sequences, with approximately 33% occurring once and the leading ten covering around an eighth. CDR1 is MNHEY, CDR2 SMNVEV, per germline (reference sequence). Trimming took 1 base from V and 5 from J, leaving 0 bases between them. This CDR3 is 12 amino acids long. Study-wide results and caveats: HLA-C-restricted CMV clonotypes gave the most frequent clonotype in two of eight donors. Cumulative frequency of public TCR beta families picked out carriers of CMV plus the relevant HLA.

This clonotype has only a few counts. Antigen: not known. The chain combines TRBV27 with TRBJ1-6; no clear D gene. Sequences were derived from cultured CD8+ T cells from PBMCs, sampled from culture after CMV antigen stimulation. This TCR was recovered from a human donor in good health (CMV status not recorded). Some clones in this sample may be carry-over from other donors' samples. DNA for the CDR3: TGTGCCAGCAGTTTATATAATTCACCCCTCCACTTT. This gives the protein CASSLYNSPLHF.